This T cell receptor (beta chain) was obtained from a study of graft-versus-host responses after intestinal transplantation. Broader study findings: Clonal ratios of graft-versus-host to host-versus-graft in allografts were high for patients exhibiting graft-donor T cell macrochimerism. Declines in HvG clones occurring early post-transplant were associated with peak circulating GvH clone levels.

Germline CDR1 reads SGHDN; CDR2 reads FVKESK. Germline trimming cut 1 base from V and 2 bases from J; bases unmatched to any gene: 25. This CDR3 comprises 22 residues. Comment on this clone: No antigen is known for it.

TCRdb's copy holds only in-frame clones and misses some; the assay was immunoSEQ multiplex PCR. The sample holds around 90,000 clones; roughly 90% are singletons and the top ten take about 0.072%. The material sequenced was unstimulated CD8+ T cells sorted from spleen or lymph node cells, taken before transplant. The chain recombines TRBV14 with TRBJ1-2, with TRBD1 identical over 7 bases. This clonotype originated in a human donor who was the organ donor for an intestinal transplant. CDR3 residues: CASSQGLTGLVLGRPQNYGYTF. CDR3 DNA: TGTGCCAGCAGCCAAGGATTGACAGGGCTGGTTTTGGGGAGACCCCAAAACTATGGCTACACCTTC.